Listed below are T cell receptor beta chains from one sample, sequenced in a study of cytomegalovirus exposure and HLA in healthy donors. TCRdb keeps only in-frame clones here, not all; method: immunoSEQ multiplex PCR. The sample has some 180,000 clones, about 9% seen once. Source material: PBMCs. These receptors all stem from a young woman in good health and CMV-seropositive. Each CDR3 is given with its conserved first and last residue. The order of the fields is J gene, clone size, D gene, V gene, CDR3 DNA, CDR3 protein. D genes are given only for firm matches. Clone size is stated in some rows and not others, as once, few, many or a class when expanded.

j_call: TRBJ2-2; clone_size: few; d_call: -; v_call: TRBV6-6; cdr3_nt: TGTGCCAGCACTAAAGGGGGGGGCACCGGGGAGCTGTTTTTT; cdr3_aa: CASTKGGGTGELFF
j_call: TRBJ2-3; clone_size: few; d_call: TRBD2; v_call: TRBV30; cdr3_nt: TGTGCCTGGAGAAAACTCGGACTAGCTTTGACCACAGATACGCAGTATTTT; cdr3_aa: CAWRKLGLALTTDTQYF
j_call: TRBJ2-7; clone_size: -; d_call: -; v_call: TRBV10-2; cdr3_nt: TGCGCCAGCAGTGACTACCGGGAGAGGGGCGAGCAGTACTTC; cdr3_aa: CASSDYRERGEQYF
j_call: TRBJ1-2; clone_size: -; d_call: TRBD1; v_call: TRBV29-1; cdr3_nt: TGCAGCGTTGAAGCCAGGACAGGGGGATACTATGGCTACACCTTC; cdr3_aa: CSVEARTGGYYGYTF
j_call: TRBJ2-5; clone_size: -; d_call: TRBD2; v_call: TRBV7-8; cdr3_nt: TGTGCCAGCAGCGCCCGACTAGCGGGAGTGGGAGAGACCCAGTACTTC; cdr3_aa: CASSARLAGVGETQYF
j_call: TRBJ1-5; clone_size: -; d_call: -; v_call: TRBV11-2; cdr3_nt: TGTGCCAGCAGCTTGACAGGCAGCAATCAGCCCCAGCATTTT; cdr3_aa: CASSLTGSNQPQHF
j_call: TRBJ2-6; clone_size: few; d_call: TRBD2; v_call: TRBV5-4; cdr3_nt: TGTGCCAGCCTATACGGAGCGGGAACTGGGGCCAACGTCCTGACTTTC; cdr3_aa: CASLYGAGTGANVLTF
j_call: TRBJ2-3; clone_size: few; d_call: TRBD1; v_call: TRBV18; cdr3_nt: TGTGCCAGCTCACCCCCCGGGACAGGGAGAGATACGCAGTATTTT; cdr3_aa: CASSPPGTGRDTQYF
j_call: TRBJ1-1; clone_size: few; d_call: -; v_call: TRBV4-1; cdr3_nt: TGCGCCAGCAGCCGAACTCATGAAGCTTTCTTT; cdr3_aa: CASSRTHEAFF
j_call: TRBJ2-5; clone_size: -; d_call: TRBD1; v_call: TRBV6-5; cdr3_nt: TGTGCCAGCAGTTACCAGGACAGGGGGCGTCCGGGGAGCCAGTACTTC; cdr3_aa: CASSYQDRGRPGSQYF
j_call: TRBJ2-1; clone_size: -; d_call: TRBD2; v_call: TRBV2; cdr3_nt: TGTGCCAGCAGTGGAGGAGGGGCTAGCGGGGGACTTGAGCAGTTCTTC; cdr3_aa: CASSGGGASGGLEQFF
j_call: TRBJ1-1; clone_size: few; d_call: -; v_call: TRBV9; cdr3_nt: TGTGCCAGCAGCGAGTACCCTCGGGGGGAGACCACTGAAGCTTTCTTT; cdr3_aa: CASSEYPRGETTEAFF
j_call: TRBJ1-4; clone_size: -; d_call: TRBD1; v_call: TRBV4-1; cdr3_nt: TGCGCCAGCAGCCAAGTGGGACAGGACAGGGGGATTGAAAAACTGTTTTTT; cdr3_aa: CASSQVGQDRGIEKLFF
j_call: TRBJ2-1; clone_size: -; d_call: TRBD2; v_call: TRBV9; cdr3_nt: TGTGCCAGCAGCGTAGCGGGGGAGGGTGAGCAGTTCTTC; cdr3_aa: CASSVAGEGEQFF
j_call: TRBJ2-1; clone_size: few; d_call: -; v_call: TRBV11-2; cdr3_nt: TGTGCCAGCGCGGGCGGGACTTACCGCAATGAGCAGTTCTTC; cdr3_aa: CASAGGTYRNEQFF
j_call: TRBJ1-2; clone_size: -; d_call: TRBD1; v_call: TRBV5-6; cdr3_nt: TGTGCCAGCAGCACCCGACAGGGCGAACTCTATGGCTACACCTTC; cdr3_aa: CASSTRQGELYGYTF
j_call: TRBJ2-7; clone_size: few; d_call: TRBD1; v_call: TRBV7-9; cdr3_nt: TGTGCCAGCAGCTCCCCCCTTAACAGGGGCTACGAGCAGTACTTC; cdr3_aa: CASSSPLNRGYEQYF
j_call: TRBJ1-5; clone_size: few; d_call: -; v_call: TRBV2; cdr3_nt: TGTGCCAGCAGTGAGGCAGTAAGCAATCAGCCCCAGCATTTT; cdr3_aa: CASSEAVSNQPQHF
j_call: TRBJ1-5; clone_size: -; d_call: TRBD1; v_call: TRBV6-6; cdr3_nt: TGTGCCAGCAGTTACCTAGGGGGCAATCAGCCCCAGAATTTT; cdr3_aa: CASSYLGGNQPQNF
j_call: TRBJ2-1; clone_size: few; d_call: -; v_call: TRBV5-1; cdr3_nt: TGCGCCAGCAGCTTGTCATCCGGAGTTGAGGAGCAGTTCTTC; cdr3_aa: CASSLSSGVEEQFF
j_call: TRBJ1-1; clone_size: -; d_call: TRBD1; v_call: TRBV29-1; cdr3_nt: TGCAGCGTCCGAGGGACAGGGGGCGCAGGTACTGAAGCTTTCTTT; cdr3_aa: CSVRGTGGAGTEAFF
j_call: TRBJ2-7; clone_size: -; d_call: -; v_call: TRBV6-1; cdr3_nt: TGTGCCAGCAACCCCAGGGCTAGCTCCTACGAGCAGTACTTC; cdr3_aa: CASNPRASSYEQYF
j_call: TRBJ1-4; clone_size: -; d_call: TRBD1; v_call: TRBV5-1; cdr3_nt: TGCGCCAGCAGCTTGGTGGGGACAGGCGCAACTAATGAAAAACTGTTTTTT; cdr3_aa: CASSLVGTGATNEKLFF
j_call: TRBJ2-5; clone_size: few; d_call: -; v_call: TRBV2; cdr3_nt: TGTGCCAGCAGTGATGAAACGGCCCAGTACTTC; cdr3_aa: CASSDETAQYF
j_call: TRBJ1-2; clone_size: -; d_call: TRBD1; v_call: TRBV19; cdr3_nt: TGTGCCAGTAGTATTTCGGACAGGCCCTTTCCTTATGGCTACACCTTC; cdr3_aa: CASSISDRPFPYGYTF
j_call: TRBJ2-7; clone_size: -; d_call: -; v_call: TRBV5-1; cdr3_nt: TGCGCCAGCAGCCCCGCCGGAGCGTACGAGCAGTACTTC; cdr3_aa: CASSPAGAYEQYF
j_call: TRBJ1-3; clone_size: few; d_call: -; v_call: TRBV5-1; cdr3_nt: TGCGCCAGCAGCCCCAACAGGCAGAGCTCTGGAAACACCATATATTTT; cdr3_aa: CASSPNRQSSGNTIYF